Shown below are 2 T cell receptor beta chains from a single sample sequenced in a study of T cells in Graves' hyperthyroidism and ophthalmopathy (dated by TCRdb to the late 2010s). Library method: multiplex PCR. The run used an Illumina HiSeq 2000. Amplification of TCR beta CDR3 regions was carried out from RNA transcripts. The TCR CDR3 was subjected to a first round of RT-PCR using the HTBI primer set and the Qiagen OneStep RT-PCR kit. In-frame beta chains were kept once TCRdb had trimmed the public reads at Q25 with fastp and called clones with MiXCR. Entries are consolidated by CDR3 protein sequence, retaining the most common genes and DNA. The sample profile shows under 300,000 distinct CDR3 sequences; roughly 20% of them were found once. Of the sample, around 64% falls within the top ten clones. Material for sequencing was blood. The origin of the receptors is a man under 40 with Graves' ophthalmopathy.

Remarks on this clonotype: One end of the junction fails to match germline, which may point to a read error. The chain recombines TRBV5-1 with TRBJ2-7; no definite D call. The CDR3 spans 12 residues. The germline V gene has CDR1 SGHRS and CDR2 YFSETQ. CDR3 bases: TGTGCCAGCAGCTTGGCTGAGGACGAGCAGTACTTC. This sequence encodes CASSLAEDEQYF.

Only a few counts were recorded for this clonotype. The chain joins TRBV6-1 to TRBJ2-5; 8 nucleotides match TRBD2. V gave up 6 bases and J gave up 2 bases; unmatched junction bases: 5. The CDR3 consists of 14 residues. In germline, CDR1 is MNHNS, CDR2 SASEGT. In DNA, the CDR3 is TGTGCCAGCAGACGGACTAGCCTTCAAGAGACCCAGTACTTC. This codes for CASRRTSLQETQYF.